In its sample, the clone carrying this TCR beta chain was seen once. The antigen remains undetermined. Germline values: CDR1 ENHRY, CDR2 SYGVKD. With V trimmed by 6 bases and J by 3 bases, 0 bases remained unmatched. This CDR3 comprises 14 residues. Produced via immunoSEQ multiplex PCR; TCRdb's table is partial and in-frame only. The sample lists 150,000 to 200,000 clones, about nine tenths seen once, with 5.7% in the top ten. This record comes from a study of cytomegalovirus exposure and HLA in healthy donors. Study background: Both the 100 to 150 validation repertoires and the 666 first-cohort repertoires used the same platform, as reported by a later analysis. General study results and limits: Rarity characterized most TCR sequences, yet some public TCRs appeared in many donors.

This chain connects TRBV10-3 to TRBJ1-4; 11 bases map to TRBD1. The clonotype originates from a woman younger than 45 in good health and CMV-seronegative. What was sequenced was PBMCs. The DNA for the CDR3 is TGTGCCATCAGGGGACAGGGGGCTAATGAAAAACTGTTTTTT. Amino acid sequence: CAIRGQGANEKLFF.